Listed below are T cell receptor beta chains from one sample, sequenced in a study of identical twins. TCRdb redid the calling of the 5' RACE reads with MiXCR, one entry per CDR3 protein. In the table there are 400,000 to 650,000 distinct CDR3 sequences, roughly a fifth of which are singletons. The data also belong to a second study, concerning T cells expressing NK-cell markers.

The specimen sequenced was CD4+ T cells sorted from blood. The source is a woman younger than 30 in good health. Each CDR3 is given with its conserved first and last residue. A D gene is named only where the DNA matches it firmly. Rows may omit the clone size; those that give it use once, few, many or a size class.

abundance | j_gene | d_gene | v_gene | CDR3aa | CDR3nt
. | TRBJ1-1 | . | TRBV12-3/TRBV12-4 | CASSTRASMNTEAFF | TGTGCCAGCAGTACCAGGGCCTCCATGAACACTGAAGCTTTCTTT
few | TRBJ2-1 | . | TRBV7-9 | CASSSLALSSYNEQFF | TGTGCCAGCAGCTCCTTAGCGTTAAGCTCCTACAATGAGCAGTTCTTC
many | TRBJ2-1 | . | TRBV4-3 | CASSPGTSRGEQFF | TGCGCCAGCAGCCCAGGGACTTCTAGGGGTGAGCAGTTCTTC
few | TRBJ2-6 | TRBD2 | TRBV6-5 | CASSYTSGTGANVLTF | TGTGCCAGCAGTTACACTAGCGGGACTGGGGCCAACGTCCTGACTTTC
. | TRBJ2-7 | . | TRBV20-1 | CSARVSGSEAEQYF | TGCAGTGCTAGAGTTTCGGGCAGCGAGGCTGAGCAGTACTTC
. | TRBJ2-1 | . | TRBV12-3/TRBV12-4 | CASSPAPLGYNEQFF | TGTGCCAGCAGCCCCGCCCCCTTAGGGTACAATGAGCAGTTCTTC
few | TRBJ2-1 | . | TRBV5-5 | CASSSWGIFDEQFF | TGTGCCAGCAGTTCTTGGGGTATTTTCGATGAGCAGTTCTTC
few | TRBJ2-3 | TRBD1 | TRBV5-1 | CASSFRTGGKDTQYF | TGCGCCAGCAGCTTTAGGACAGGGGGGAAAGATACGCAGTATTTT
few | TRBJ2-1 | . | TRBV10-3 | CAIRSWGLINEQFF | TGTGCCATCAGGAGCTGGGGGTTGATTAATGAGCAGTTCTTC
. | TRBJ2-2 | . | TRBV5-5 | CASSLEGPTGELFF | TGTGCCAGCAGCTTGGAGGGACCAACCGGGGAGCTGTTTTTT
. | TRBJ2-3 | TRBD2 | TRBV2 | CATRGGTSVNPQYF | TGTGCCACCAGGGGTGGGACTAGCGTCAACCCGCAGTATTTT
few | TRBJ1-4 | TRBD1 | TRBV20-1 | CSARRPGQSNEKLFF | TGCAGTGCTAGACGACCGGGACAGTCTAATGAAAAACTGTTTTTT
. | TRBJ2-1 | TRBD2 | TRBV5-6 | CASSRTSGHSSYNEQFF | TGTGCCAGCAGCCGGACTAGCGGGCACTCCTCCTACAATGAGCAGTTCTTC